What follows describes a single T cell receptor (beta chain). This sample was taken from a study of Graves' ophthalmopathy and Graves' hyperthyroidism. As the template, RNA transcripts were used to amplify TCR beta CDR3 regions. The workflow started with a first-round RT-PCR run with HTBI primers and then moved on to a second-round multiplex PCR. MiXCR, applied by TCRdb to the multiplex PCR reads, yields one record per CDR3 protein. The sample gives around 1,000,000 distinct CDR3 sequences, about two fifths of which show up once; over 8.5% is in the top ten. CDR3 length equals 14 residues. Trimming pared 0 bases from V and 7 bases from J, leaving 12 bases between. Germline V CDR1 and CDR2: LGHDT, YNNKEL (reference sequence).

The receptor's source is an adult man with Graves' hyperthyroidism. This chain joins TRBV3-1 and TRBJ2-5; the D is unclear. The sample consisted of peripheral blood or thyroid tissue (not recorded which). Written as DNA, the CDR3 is TGTGCCAGCAGCCAAGATGACCCTAGAGGGACCCAGTACTTC. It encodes CASSQDDPRGTQYF.